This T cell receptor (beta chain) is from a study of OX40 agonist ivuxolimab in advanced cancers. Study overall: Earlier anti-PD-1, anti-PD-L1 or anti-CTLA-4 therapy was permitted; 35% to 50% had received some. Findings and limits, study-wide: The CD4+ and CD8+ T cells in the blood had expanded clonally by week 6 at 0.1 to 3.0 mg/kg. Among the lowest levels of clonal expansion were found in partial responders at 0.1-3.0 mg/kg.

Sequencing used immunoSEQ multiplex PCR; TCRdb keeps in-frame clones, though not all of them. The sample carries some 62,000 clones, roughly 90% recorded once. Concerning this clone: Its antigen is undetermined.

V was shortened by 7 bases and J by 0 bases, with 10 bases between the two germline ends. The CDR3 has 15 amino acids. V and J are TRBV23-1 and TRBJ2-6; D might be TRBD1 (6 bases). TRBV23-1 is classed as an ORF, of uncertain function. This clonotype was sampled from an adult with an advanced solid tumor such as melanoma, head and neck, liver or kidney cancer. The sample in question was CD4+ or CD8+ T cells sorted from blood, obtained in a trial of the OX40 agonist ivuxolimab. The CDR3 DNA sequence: TGCGCCAGCAAGGACAGCCCCTCTGGGGCCAACGTCCTGACTTTC. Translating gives CASKDSPSGANVLTF.